This entry lists 5 T cell receptor beta chains sequenced from one sample in a study of blood T cells in healthy people across ages. Together with a sample-barcoded 5' primer, a J-beta primer mix was included in a second PCR lasting about 7 to 11 cycles. TCRdb reprocessed the 5' RACE reads via MiXCR and lists one record per CDR3 protein. The table has approximately 900,000 distinct CDR3 sequences, about 48% seen once. Sequenced input: blood. These TCRs come from a man aged 25-45 years in good health.

For this clonotype: A junction boundary mismatches the germline segment, possibly from a read error. The V and J genes are TRBV7-7 and TRBJ2-2, with D possibly TRBD2 on 6 matching bases. The CDR3 is 13 amino acids. CDR1 is SSHAT and CDR2 is FNYEAQ in the germline V gene (reference sequence). The CDR3 sequence: CASSVGGNGELFF. The CDR3 DNA follows: TGTGCTAGCAGCGTCGGGGGAAACGGGGAGCTGTTTTTT.

The rearrangement links TRBV9 to TRBJ2-1; 9 bases fit TRBD2. The J call may be faulty, since TRBJ2-7 better matches the DNA end. Germline V gene data show CDR1 as SGDLS and CDR2 as YYNGEE. The CDR3 consists of 16 residues. CDR3 nucleotide sequence: TGTGCCAGCAGCGTAGGGCCTAGCGGGGCATACAATGAGCAGTACTTC. Amino acids: CASSVGPSGAYNEQYF.

The chain uses TRBV20-1 and TRBJ2-1, with unresolved D. CDR1 and CDR2 (germline): DFQATT, SNEGSKA (reference sequence). Trimming stripped 8 bases from V and 10 bases from J, with 12 bases between. The CDR3 has 10 amino acids. The CDR3 loop reads CSPSSQEQFF. In DNA form, the CDR3 reads TGCAGTCCCAGCTCACAGGAGCAGTTCTTC.

The V gene is TRBV3-1, the J gene TRBJ2-1; possible D gene TRBD2, 5 bases. V gave up 2 bases and J gave up 12 bases, with 11 bases separating them. Germline values: CDR1 LGHDT, CDR2 YNNKEL (reference sequence). This CDR3 has 12 residues. The chain's CDR3 is CASSQRRGAQFF. CDR3 nucleotide sequence: TGTGCCAGCAGCCAACGTCGGGGAGCGCAGTTCTTC.

A few counts support this clonotype. V is TRBV20-1 and J is TRBJ1-4; D is uncertain. The CDR3 contains 13 residues. Germline V gene data show CDR1 as DFQATT and CDR2 as SNEGSKA (reference sequence). V was trimmed by 3 bases and J by 7 bases, leaving 12 bases between them. The chain's CDR3 is CSARNPISEKLFF. DNA for the CDR3: TGCAGTGCTAGGAACCCGATTAGTGAAAAACTGTTTTTT.